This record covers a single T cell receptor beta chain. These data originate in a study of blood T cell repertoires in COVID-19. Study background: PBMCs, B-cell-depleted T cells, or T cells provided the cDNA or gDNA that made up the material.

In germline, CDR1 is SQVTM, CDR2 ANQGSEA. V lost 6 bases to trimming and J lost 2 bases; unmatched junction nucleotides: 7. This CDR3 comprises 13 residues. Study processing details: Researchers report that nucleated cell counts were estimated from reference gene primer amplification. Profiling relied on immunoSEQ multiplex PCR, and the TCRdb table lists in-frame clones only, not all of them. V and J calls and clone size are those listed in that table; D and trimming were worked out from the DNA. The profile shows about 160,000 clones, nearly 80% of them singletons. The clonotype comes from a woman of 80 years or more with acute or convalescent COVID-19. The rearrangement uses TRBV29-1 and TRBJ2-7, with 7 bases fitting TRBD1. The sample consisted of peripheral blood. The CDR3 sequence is CSVSTGTAYEQYF. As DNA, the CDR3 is TGCAGCGTAAGTACCGGGACAGCCTACGAGCAGTACTTC.